The 17 T cell receptor beta chains presented below share a single source sample, sequenced in a study of molecular identifiers for immune sequencing clone quantification. TCRdb independently ran MiXCR on the PCR reads; one entry per CDR3 protein. The table lists about 640,000 distinct CDR3 sequences, 20% of them singletons, with 0.7% to 1% in the top ten. Sequenced sample: naive CD8+ T cells from blood, with Jurkat cell RNA spiked in. Subset here: FACS-sorted CD8+CD4-CCR7+CD45RA+ naive T cells. These receptors all come from a human donor in good health. Some libraries in this study had Jurkat cell RNA spiked in.

This clonotype has at least ten counts. The chain links TRBV27 to TRBJ1-1, with D uncertain. The CDR3 is 16 residues long. Germline V gene data show CDR1 as MNHEY and CDR2 as SMNVEV (reference sequence). The V gene lost 5 bases and the J gene lost 1 base, with 17 bases spanning the gap. The CDR3 nucleotides read TGTGCCAGCAGTCCTAGGATGGTGTACAGGAACACTGAAGCTTTCTTT. Protein: CASSPRMVYRNTEAFF.

This clonotype has a count of ten or more. This sequence joins TRBV7-9 and TRBJ2-3; TRBD2 matches 7 bases. The germline V gene has CDR1 SEHNR and CDR2 FQNEAQ (reference sequence). J was trimmed by 4 bases and V by 5 bases; bases with no gene match: 9. This CDR3 comprises 15 residues. In DNA, the CDR3 is TGTGCCAGCAGCCAGGCGGGCGGGAGTCCAGATACGCAGTATTTT. This encodes CASSQAGGSPDTQYF.

This clonotype showed up just a few times. The chain recombines TRBV4-3 with TRBJ2-7; D is undetermined. This CDR3 region has 15 residues. Germline-derived CDR1 and CDR2 are LGHNA and YSLEER. Trimming removed 0 bases at V and 4 bases at J, with 13 bases between. CDR3 region: CASSQDWEAQYEQYF. CDR3 sequence (DNA): TGCGCCAGCAGCCAAGATTGGGAAGCTCAATACGAGCAGTACTTC.

Ten or more counts support this clonotype. The chain combines TRBV12-3 or TRBV12-4 with TRBJ2-7, with a possible D match to TRBD1 (5 bases). V shed 5 bases and J shed 0 bases, with 14 bases lying between them. CDR3 length equals 15 residues. The CDR3 coding sequence is TGTGCCAGCAGTCCAAGCCAGGGATACTCCTACGAGCAGTACTTC. As protein: CASSPSQGYSYEQYF.

This clonotype was recorded at least ten times. The chain couples TRBV12-3 or TRBV12-4 to TRBJ2-3; D not certain. The germline V and J ends were trimmed by 5 bases and 4 bases, with 10 bases remaining between them. CDR3 length: 13 amino acids. CDR3 coding DNA: TGTGCCAGCAGTCCCTCGCTGGCAGATACGCAGTATTTT. Residues: CASSPSLADTQYF.

On this clonotype itself: With a much larger clone just one base away, this may be a read error. This chain uses TRBV24-1 with TRBJ2-3; 10 bases agree with TRBD1. The CDR3 runs to 14 residues. Germline lookup yields CDR1 KGHDR and CDR2 SFDVKD. Here the CDR3 DNA reads TGTGCCACCACCGGACAGGGGGTCACAGATACGCCGTATTTT. This codes for CATTGQGVTDTPYF.

As regards this clonotype: A clone one base away is much larger, so this may be a read error. V gene TRBV5-1 combines with J gene TRBJ1-1; no reliable D call. This CDR3 spans 15 amino acids. Germline assignment: CDR1 SGHRS and CDR2 YFSETQ. CDR3 sequence: CTSSLGTGSGTEAFF. CDR3 bases: TGCACCAGCAGCTTGGGTACGGGGTCGGGGACTGAAGCTTTCTTT.

About this clonotype: This may stem from a read error, because a much larger clone lies one nucleotide away. The chain joins TRBV4-1 to TRBJ2-7; 10 bases are a match to TRBD1. Germline assignment: CDR1 MGHRA and CDR2 YSYEKL. This CDR3 has 14 amino acids. CDR3 sequence (DNA): TGCGCCAGCAGCAGCGGGACAGGGGCCAACGAGCGGTACTTC. It encodes CASSSGTGANERYF.

In this sample, this clonotype turned up many times. The rearrangement links TRBV9 to TRBJ2-2; D may be TRBD1 (5 bases). Per the germline V gene, CDR1 is SGDLS and CDR2 is YYNGEE. Trimming took 0 bases from V and 3 from J, leaving 15 bases between them. This CDR3 has 17 residues. CDR3 residues: CASSVGKGRDDTGELFF. The CDR3 DNA sequence: TGTGCCAGCAGCGTAGGAAAGGGGCGCGACGACACCGGGGAGCTGTTTTTT.

This clonotype has a count of ten or more. This chain uses TRBV19 with TRBJ2-3; 10 bases agree with TRBD2. Germline values: CDR1 LNHDA, CDR2 SQIVND (reference sequence). Germline trimming cut 6 bases from V and 2 bases from J; bases unmatched to any gene: 5. There are 15 residues in the CDR3. The CDR3 DNA follows: TGTGCCAGTAGCCCTAGCGGGGGCTTCACAGATACGCAGTATTTT. Encoded protein: CASSPSGGFTDTQYF.

This clonotype has only a few counts. This chain links TRBV12-3 or TRBV12-4 with TRBJ2-7; the match to TRBD2 covers 13 bases. CDR3 size: 16 residues. V was clipped by 6 bases and J by 0 bases; unmatched bases: 5. The CDR3 coding sequence is TGTGCCAGCAGCGGGACTAGCGGGGCTCGCTCCTACGAGCAGTACTTC. Translating it yields CASSGTSGARSYEQYF.

This clonotype was recorded many times. The gene calls are TRBV5-1 and TRBJ2-7, with D possibly being TRBD2 (5 bases). CDR3 length equals 16 residues. Germline lookup yields CDR1 SGHRS and CDR2 YFSETQ. Trimming shortened V by 0 bases and J by 5 bases, and 18 bases separated the two germline ends. The CDR3 DNA reads as TGCGCCAGCAGCTTGGCTTCGCTGCAAATCGGGGACGAGCAGTACTTC. It translates to CASSLASLQIGDEQYF.

The chain joins TRBV19 to TRBJ2-7; 8 bases agree with TRBD1. Unmatched junction bases numbered 12, after V lost 6 bases and J lost 5 bases. Germline lookup yields CDR1 LNHDA and CDR2 SQIVND (reference sequence). This CDR3 contains 15 residues. In DNA, the CDR3 is TGTGCCAGTAGCATCGGACAGGGAGATTCCCACGAGCAGTACTTC. This translates into CASSIGQGDSHEQYF.

Many counts were recorded for this clonotype. This chain connects TRBV5-4 to TRBJ2-3; tentatively, D is TRBD1 (5 bases). Germline V gene lookup returns CDR1 SGHNT and CDR2 YYREEE (reference sequence). The V and J ends lost 1 base and 0 bases respectively, with 9 bases between them. There are 15 residues in the CDR3. For the CDR3, the DNA is TGTGCCAGCAGCTTGTATGACAGTAGCACAGATACGCAGTATTTT. Translating it yields CASSLYDSSTDTQYF.

V and J are TRBV9 and TRBJ2-7, with TRBD1 matching over 12 bases. The CDR3 consists of 15 residues. V shed 3 bases, J shed 4 bases, and the junction held 5 bases outside the gene matches. Germline V gene lookup returns CDR1 SGDLS and CDR2 YYNGEE. CDR3 coding DNA: TGTGCCAGCAGCGCCGGGACAGGGGGCGGGTACGAGCAGTACTTC. This gives the protein CASSAGTGGGYEQYF.

Concerning this clonotype: A junction end diverges from the germline sequence, so it may reflect a read error. The genes are TRBV27 and TRBJ1-1, with D maybe TRBD1 (6 bases). The germline V gene has CDR1 MNHEY and CDR2 SMNVEV (reference sequence). The CDR3 has 13 residues. The CDR3 region has the DNA TGTGTCAGCAGTTTGGTAGGGGGCACTGAAGCTTTCTTT. Its translation: CVSSLVGGTEAFF.

About this clonotype: A read error may be the cause here, since a much bigger clone is one base away. The chain combines TRBV2 with TRBJ2-1; D not certain. This CDR3 is built from 15 residues. The germline CDR1 and CDR2 sequences are SNHLY and FYNNEI. The CDR3 nucleotides read TGTGCCAGCAAAGACACCGCAACTATCTACAATGAGCGGTTCTTC. It encodes CASKDTATIYNERFF. The full variable domain, in which reference TRBV2 and TRBJ2-1 provide the parts outside the CDR3, is EPEVTQTPSHQVTQMGQEVILRCVPISNHLYFYWYRQILGQKVEFLVSFYNNEISEKSEIFDDQFSVERPDGSNFTLKIRSTKLEDSAMYFCASKDTATIYNERFFGPGTRLTVL.